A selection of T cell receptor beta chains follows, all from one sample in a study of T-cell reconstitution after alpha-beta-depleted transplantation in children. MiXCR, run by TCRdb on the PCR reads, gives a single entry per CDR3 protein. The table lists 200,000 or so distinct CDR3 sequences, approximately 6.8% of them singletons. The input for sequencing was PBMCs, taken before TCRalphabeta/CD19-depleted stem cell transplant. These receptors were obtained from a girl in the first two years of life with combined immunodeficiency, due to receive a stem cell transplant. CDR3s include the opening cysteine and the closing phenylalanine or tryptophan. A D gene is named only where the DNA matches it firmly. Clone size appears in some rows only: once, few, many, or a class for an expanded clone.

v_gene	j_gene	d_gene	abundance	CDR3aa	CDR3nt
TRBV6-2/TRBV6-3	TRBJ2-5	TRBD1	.	CASSWDSRMGETQYF	TGTGCCAGCAGTTGGGACAGTAGGATGGGGGAGACCCAGTACTTC
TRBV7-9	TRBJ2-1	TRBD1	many	CASSFSPGQGRDEQFF	TGTGCCAGCAGTTTTAGCCCGGGACAGGGCCGCGATGAGCAGTTCTTC
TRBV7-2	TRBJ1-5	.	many	CASSLGNLRYDQPQHF	TGTGCCAGCAGCTTGGGTAATCTGAGATACGATCAGCCCCAGCATTTT
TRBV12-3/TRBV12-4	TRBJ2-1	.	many	CASNVGYSYNEQFF	TGTGCCAGCAACGTGGGTTACTCCTACAATGAGCAGTTCTTC
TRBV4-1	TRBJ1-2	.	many	CASSQVFQLPFF	TGCGCCAGCAGCCAAGTTTTCCAGCTTCCCTTCTTC
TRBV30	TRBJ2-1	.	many	CAWSVLTLSEQFF	TGTGCCTGGAGTGTACTGACTTTAAGTGAGCAGTTCTTC
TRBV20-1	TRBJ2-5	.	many	CSAMFTAQETQYF	TGCAGTGCTATGTTCACAGCCCAAGAGACCCAGTACTTC
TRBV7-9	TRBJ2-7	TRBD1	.	CASIRTGLLSYEQYF	TGTGCCAGCATCCGGACAGGTCTACTCTCCTACGAGCAGTACTTC
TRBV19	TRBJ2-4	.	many	CASSMGVTKNIQYF	TGTGCCAGTAGTATGGGGGTAACCAAAAACATTCAGTACTTC
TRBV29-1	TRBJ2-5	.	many	CSVVQPPGRGRERAQETQYF	TGCAGCGTTGTCCAACCTCCGGGAAGGGGGCGGGAAAGGGCTCAAGAGACCCAGTACTTC
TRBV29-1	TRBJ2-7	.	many	CSARGGIPSYEQYF	TGCAGCGCCCGTGGAGGCATCCCCTCCTACGAGCAGTACTTC
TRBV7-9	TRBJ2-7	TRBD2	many	CASSLPSTSGSYEQYF	TGTGCCAGCAGCTTGCCCTCGACTAGCGGGAGCTACGAGCAGTACTTC
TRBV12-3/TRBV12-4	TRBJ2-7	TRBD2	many	CASSSGLAGEYEQYF	TGTGCCAGCAGTTCCGGACTAGCGGGGGAATACGAGCAGTACTTC
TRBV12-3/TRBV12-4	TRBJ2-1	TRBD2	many	CASSLELAGAYNEQFF	TGTGCCAGCAGTTTAGAGCTAGCGGGAGCCTACAATGAGCAGTTCTTC
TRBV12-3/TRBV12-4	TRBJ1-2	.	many	CASSFLSGQLLGYTF	TGTGCCAGCAGTTTTCTTTCTGGACAGCTCCTTGGCTACACCTTC
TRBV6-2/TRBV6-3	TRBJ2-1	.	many	CASSDRGASNEQFF	TGTGCCAGCAGCGACCGGGGAGCGTCGAATGAGCAGTTCTTC
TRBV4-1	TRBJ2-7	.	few	CASSQGTWEAIEQYF	TGCGCCAGCAGCCAGGGGACCTGGGAGGCAATCGAGCAGTACTTC
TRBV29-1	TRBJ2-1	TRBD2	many	CSVEDLLERGGLNEQFF	TGCAGCGTTGAAGATCTTCTGGAGCGGGGGGGCCTCAATGAGCAGTTCTTC
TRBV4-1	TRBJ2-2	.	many	CASSLEGRATGELFF	TGCGCCAGCAGCCTCGAGGGCAGGGCTACCGGGGAGCTGTTTTTT
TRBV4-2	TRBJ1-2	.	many	CASSPDTNYGYTF	TGTGCCAGCAGCCCGGACACAAACTATGGCTACACCTTC
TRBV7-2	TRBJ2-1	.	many	CASSLVLGVPYNEQFF	TGTGCCAGCAGCTTAGTTTTGGGAGTCCCCTACAATGAGCAGTTCTTC
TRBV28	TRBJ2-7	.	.	CASRPPGLYEQYF	TGTGCCAGCAGACCCCCCGGGCTTTACGAGCAGTACTTC
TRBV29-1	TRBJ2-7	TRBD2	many	CSATLAGGPHEQYF	TGCAGCGCCACCCTAGCGGGAGGGCCCCACGAGCAGTACTTC
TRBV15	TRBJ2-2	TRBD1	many	CATSDEGANTGELFF	TGTGCCACCTCCGATGAGGGGGCAAACACCGGGGAGCTGTTTTTT
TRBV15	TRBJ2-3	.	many	CATSPSVWGTDTQYF	TGTGCCACCAGCCCCTCGGTCTGGGGCACAGATACGCAGTATTTT
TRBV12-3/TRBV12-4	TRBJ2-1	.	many	CASSSTNEQFF	TGTGCCAGCAGTTCAACGAATGAGCAGTTCTTC
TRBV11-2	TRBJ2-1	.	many	CASSFDNEQFF	TGTGCCAGCAGCTTTGACAATGAGCAGTTCTTC
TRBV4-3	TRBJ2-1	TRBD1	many	CASSQGQGWNNEQFF	TGCGCCAGCAGCCAGGGACAGGGGTGGAATAATGAGCAGTTCTTC
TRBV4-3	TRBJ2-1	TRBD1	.	CASSPEGAVGTVHNEQFF	TGCGCCAGCAGTCCAGAAGGGGCCGTAGGGACAGTTCACAATGAGCAGTTCTTC
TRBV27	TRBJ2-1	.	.	CASSFGLGQLYNEQFF	TGTGCCAGCAGTTTCGGTTTAGGACAGCTCTACAATGAGCAGTTCTTC
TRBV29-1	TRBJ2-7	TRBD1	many	CSVPGQGNFYEQYF	TGCAGCGTTCCGGGACAGGGAAACTTCTACGAGCAGTACTTC
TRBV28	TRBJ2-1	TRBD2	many	CASSLYASGPGKYNEQFF	TGTGCCAGCAGTTTATATGCTAGCGGGCCGGGGAAATACAATGAGCAGTTCTTC
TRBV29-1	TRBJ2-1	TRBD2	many	CSVRREPGLAYNEQFF	TGCAGCGTTCGACGTGAACCGGGACTAGCCTACAATGAGCAGTTCTTC
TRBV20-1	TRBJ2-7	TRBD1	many	CSASGRQGPYYEQYF	TGCAGTGCTAGTGGGAGACAGGGTCCCTACTACGAGCAGTACTTC
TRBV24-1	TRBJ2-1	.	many	CATSDFRQVGNEQFF	TGTGCCACCAGTGATTTCCGACAGGTCGGCAATGAGCAGTTCTTC
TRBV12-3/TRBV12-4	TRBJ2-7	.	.	CASSSTGFEQYF	TGTGCCAGCAGTTCGACAGGTTTCGAGCAGTACTTC
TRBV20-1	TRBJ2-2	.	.	CSARSVPGTGKLFF	TGCAGTGCTAGAAGTGTCCCGGGGACCGGGAAGCTGTTTTTT